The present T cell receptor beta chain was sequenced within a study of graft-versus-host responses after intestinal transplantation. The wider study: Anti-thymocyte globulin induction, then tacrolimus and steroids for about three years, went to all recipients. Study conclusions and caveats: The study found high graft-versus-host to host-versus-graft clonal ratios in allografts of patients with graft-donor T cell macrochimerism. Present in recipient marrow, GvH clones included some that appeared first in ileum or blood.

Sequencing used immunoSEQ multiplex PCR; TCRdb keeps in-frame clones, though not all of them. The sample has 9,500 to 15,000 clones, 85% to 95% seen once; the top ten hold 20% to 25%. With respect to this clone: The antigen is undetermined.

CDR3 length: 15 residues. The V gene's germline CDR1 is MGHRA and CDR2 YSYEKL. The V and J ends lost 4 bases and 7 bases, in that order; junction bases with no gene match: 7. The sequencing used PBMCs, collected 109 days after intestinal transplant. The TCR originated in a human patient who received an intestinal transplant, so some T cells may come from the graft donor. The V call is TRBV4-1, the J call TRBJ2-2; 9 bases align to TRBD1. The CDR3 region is CASSRTGAPGGELFF. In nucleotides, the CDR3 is TGCGCCAGCAGCCGGACAGGGGCCCCGGGCGGGGAGCTGTTTTTT.